The next 21 T cell receptor beta chains were all read from a single sample in a study of control samples from healthy donors and cancer patients. Clones were read by immunoSEQ multiplex PCR, and TCRdb kept only the in-frame ones, dropping some. Of about 58,000 clones detected, around 94% appear once; the ten largest clones hold about 4%. Sequenced material: blood. These receptors all stem from a young man in good health.

The V and J genes are TRBV5-4 and TRBJ2-5, with 8 nucleotides matching TRBD2. The germline V gene encodes CDR1 SGHNT and CDR2 YYREEE (reference sequence). With V trimmed by 0 bases and J by 1 base, 5 bases remained unmatched. The CDR3 runs 16 residues. CDR3 bases: TGTGCCAGCAGCTTGGGGGGACTAGGGCCCCAAGAGACCCAGTACTTC. The encoded protein is CASSLGGLGPQETQYF.

The chain recombines TRBV27 with TRBJ1-6, with 7 bases that match TRBD1. Trimming removed 4 bases from V and 0 bases from J; junction bases left unmatched: 0. The CDR3 totals 15 residues. Germline V lookup: CDR1 MNHEY, CDR2 SMNVEV (reference sequence). CDR3 residues: CASSSGGSYNSPLHF. The CDR3 nucleotides are TGTGCCAGCAGTTCAGGGGGCTCCTATAATTCACCCCTCCACTTT.

The chain couples TRBV29-1 to TRBJ1-1, with D possibly being TRBD1 (5 bases). The V end lost 1 base, the J end lost 8 bases, and 23 bases lay between the germline ends. This CDR3 is 16 amino acids long. The V gene's germline CDR1 is SQVTM and CDR2 ANQGSEA. CDR3 in amino acids: CSVEGRASRLNLEAFF. The CDR3 coding sequence is TGCAGCGTTGAAGGCAGGGCCTCCCGTCTTAACTTAGAAGCTTTCTTT. Together with reference TRBV29-1 and TRBJ1-1, the CDR3 gives the full variable domain: SAVISQKPSRDICQRGTSLTIQCQVDSQVTMMFWYRQQPGQSLTLIATANQGSEATYESGFVIDKFPISRPNLTFSTLTVSNMSPEDSSIYLCSVEGRASRLNLEAFFGQGTRLTVV.

This chain joins TRBV9 and TRBJ2-1, with D perhaps being TRBD1 or TRBD2 (5 bases each). The germline V gene has CDR1 SGDLS and CDR2 YYNGEE. The ends were cut back, 0 bases at V and 12 bases at J, with 7 bases in the middle. The length of the CDR3 is 11 residues. CDR3 in amino acids: CASSVGGVQFF. The CDR3, as DNA: TGTGCCAGCAGCGTAGGAGGGGTGCAGTTCTTC.

The genes are TRBV5-1 and TRBJ1-2; D is uncertain. CDR1 is SGHRS, CDR2 YFSETQ, per germline. CDR3 length equals 15 residues. V was shortened by 4 bases and J by 6 bases, with 19 bases between the two germline ends. CDR3: CASSPYQVPANGYTF. CDR3 in DNA: TGCGCCAGCAGCCCTTATCAGGTTCCGGCGAATGGCTACACCTTC.

The rearrangement joins TRBV4-1 to TRBJ2-3, with TRBD2 matching 12 bases. This CDR3 spans 19 amino acids. Germline V lookup: CDR1 MGHRA, CDR2 YSYEKL. J gave up 0 bases and V 1 base, and 8 bases lay outside the gene matches. As DNA, the CDR3 is TGCGCCAGCAGCCAAGTTTCGCCTAGCGGGGGGGCTAGCACAGATACGCAGTATTTT. As protein: CASSQVSPSGGASTDTQYF.

The J gene is TRBJ1-3, the V gene TRBV3-1 (or the pseudogene TRBV3-2); possibly TRBD1 for D (5 bases). The germline V gene has CDR1 LGHDT and CDR2 YNNKEL (reference sequence). The V end lost 2 bases, the J end lost 3 bases, and 17 bases lay between the germline ends. There are 17 residues in the CDR3. CDR3 loop: CASSQLKLGTFGNTIYF. CDR3 coding DNA: TGTGCCAGCAGCCAACTAAAGCTTGGGACGTTTGGAAACACCATATATTTT.

The gene calls are TRBV28 and TRBJ2-5, with 9 positions matching TRBD2. The germline V gene has CDR1 MDHEN and CDR2 SYDVKM. Trimming at V came to 8 bases and at J to 1 base, leaving 2 bases not matched to a gene. The CDR3 has 13 residues. CDR3 sequence: CASLAGTQETQYF. The CDR3 nucleotides read TGTGCCAGCCTAGCGGGGACCCAAGAGACCCAGTACTTC.

The chain couples TRBV11-3 to TRBJ2-2, with TRBD1 identical over 10 bases. The CDR3 is 16 amino acids. CDR1 and CDR2 from the germline V gene are SGHNT and YENEEA. Trimming cost V 5 bases and J 8 bases; bases outside gene matches: 11. The CDR3 is CASSRGQGKEGGELFF. As DNA, the CDR3 is TGTGCCAGCAGCCGGGGACAGGGGAAAGAGGGTGGGGAGCTGTTTTTT.

The V call is TRBV5-1, the J call TRBJ2-7; D is undetermined. The ends were cut back, 7 bases at V and 3 bases at J, with 14 bases in the middle. Germline lookup yields CDR1 SGHRS and CDR2 YFSETQ. This CDR3 is 13 amino acids long. The CDR3 loop reads CASGYDRSYEQYF. The CDR3 DNA sequence: TGCGCCAGCGGGTACGATAGGAGCTACGAGCAGTACTTC.

The CDR3 loop is CASSRLLSGNTIYF. The CDR3 DNA sequence: TGCGCCAGTTCCAGGTTACTCTCTGGAAACACCATATATTTT. The V gene is TRBV5-1, the J gene TRBJ1-3; D is unresolved. Germline CDR1 reads SGHRS; CDR2 reads YFSETQ. The CDR3 loop spans 14 amino acids. Trimming stripped 8 bases from V and 0 bases from J, with 12 bases between.

The gene calls are TRBV11-3 and TRBJ2-7, with 10 nucleotides matching TRBD1. Trimming removed 4 bases from V and 7 bases from J; junction bases left unmatched: 10. Per the germline V gene, CDR1 is SGHNT and CDR2 is YENEEA. This CDR3 has 15 residues. In nucleotides, the CDR3 is TGTGCCAGCAGCTCCTCCGGGACAGGGGTTGGGGAGCAGTACTTC. This translates into CASSSSGTGVGEQYF. Complete variable domain (other parts from reference TRBV11-3 and TRBJ2-7): EAGVVQSPRYKIIEKKQPVAFWCNPISGHNTLYWYLQNLGQGPELLIRYENEEAVDDSQLPKDRFSAERLKGVDSTLKIQPAELGDSAVYLCASSSSGTGVGEQYFGPGTRLTVT.

The chain has TRBV9 and TRBJ1-3; D might be TRBD1 (5 bases). Deletions cut 0 bases from V and 4 bases from J, with 11 bases between. CDR1 is SGDLS and CDR2 is YYNGEE in the germline V gene. The CDR3 extends over 15 amino acids. The CDR3 protein is CASSVAAGKGNTIYF. The DNA of the CDR3 is TGTGCCAGCAGCGTAGCGGCAGGGAAGGGAAACACCATATATTTT.

This clone has a handful of counts. The gene calls are TRBV7-2 and TRBJ1-1; TRBD1 aligns across 7 bases. CDR3 length equals 13 residues. Germline assignment: CDR1 SGHTA and CDR2 FQGNSA. Trimming cost V 3 bases and J 4 bases; bases outside gene matches: 2. The CDR3 spells CASSFNRGTEAFF. The DNA for the CDR3 is TGTGCCAGCAGCTTCAACAGGGGCACTGAAGCTTTCTTT.

The chain links TRBV6-4 to TRBJ2-1, with a weak D call TRBD1 (6 bases). The germline V gene has CDR1 MRHNA and CDR2 SNTAGT. The CDR3 loop spans 14 amino acids. Trimming pared 5 bases from V and 3 bases from J, leaving 11 bases between. The CDR3 nucleotides are TGTGCCAGCAGTAGACAGGAGAACTACAATGAGCAGTTCTTC. Translating it yields CASSRQENYNEQFF.

This chain connects TRBV9 to TRBJ2-1; 8 bases map to TRBD1. Germline CDR1 reads SGDLS; CDR2 reads YYNGEE. Trimming cost V 2 bases and J 0 bases; bases outside gene matches: 4. CDR3 length: 16 amino acids. The CDR3 DNA follows: TGTGCCAGCAGCGTCCAGGGGGCAAGCTCCTACAATGAGCAGTTCTTC. This translates into CASSVQGASSYNEQFF.

V usage is TRBV10-3 and J usage is TRBJ2-5; D call uncertain. Trimming removed 3 bases at V and 4 bases at J, with 9 bases between. The CDR3 sequence is 13 residues long. Germline lookup yields CDR1 ENHRY and CDR2 SYGVKD. Here the CDR3 reads CAISDELRETQYF. The CDR3 DNA reads as TGTGCCATCAGTGATGAGTTGCGAGAGACCCAGTACTTC.

The chain employs TRBV20-1 and TRBJ2-6; no clear D gene. Germline V CDR1 and CDR2: DFQATT, SNEGSKA (reference sequence). The CDR3 totals 14 residues. V lost 3 bases and J 6 bases, leaving 12 bases between the germline ends. The CDR3 protein is CSASGRSKANVLTF. In DNA form, the CDR3 reads TGCAGTGCTAGTGGGCGGAGCAAGGCCAACGTCCTGACTTTC.

This clone was counted a single time. The rearrangement links TRBV4-3 to TRBJ1-3; D gene ambiguous. V gave up 1 base and J gave up 4 bases, with 11 bases separating them. The CDR3 contains 15 residues. The germline V gene encodes CDR1 LGHNA and CDR2 YSLEER. CDR3 sequence reads: CASSQVGRLGNTIYF. The DNA for the CDR3 is TGCGCCAGCAGCCAAGTAGGGCGTCTGGGAAACACCATATATTTT.

This chain links TRBV27 with TRBJ2-5, with 11 nucleotides matching TRBD2. This CDR3 contains 14 residues. Trimming took 5 bases from V and 5 from J; bases not matched to a gene: 4. Germline V gene sequence: CDR1 MNHEY, CDR2 SMNVEV (reference sequence). The chain's CDR3 is CASSILAGVETQYF. The CDR3 DNA follows: TGTGCCAGCAGTATACTAGCGGGAGTTGAGACCCAGTACTTC.

The chain is built from TRBV12-3 or TRBV12-4 and TRBJ1-1; the D gene is possibly TRBD1 (5 bases). V shed 6 bases and J shed 9 bases, with 14 bases lying between them. This CDR3 has 12 amino acids. CDR3 DNA sequence: TGTGCCAGCAGCCTAAGGTGGGGGAAAGCTTTCTTT. Residues: CASSLRWGKAFF.